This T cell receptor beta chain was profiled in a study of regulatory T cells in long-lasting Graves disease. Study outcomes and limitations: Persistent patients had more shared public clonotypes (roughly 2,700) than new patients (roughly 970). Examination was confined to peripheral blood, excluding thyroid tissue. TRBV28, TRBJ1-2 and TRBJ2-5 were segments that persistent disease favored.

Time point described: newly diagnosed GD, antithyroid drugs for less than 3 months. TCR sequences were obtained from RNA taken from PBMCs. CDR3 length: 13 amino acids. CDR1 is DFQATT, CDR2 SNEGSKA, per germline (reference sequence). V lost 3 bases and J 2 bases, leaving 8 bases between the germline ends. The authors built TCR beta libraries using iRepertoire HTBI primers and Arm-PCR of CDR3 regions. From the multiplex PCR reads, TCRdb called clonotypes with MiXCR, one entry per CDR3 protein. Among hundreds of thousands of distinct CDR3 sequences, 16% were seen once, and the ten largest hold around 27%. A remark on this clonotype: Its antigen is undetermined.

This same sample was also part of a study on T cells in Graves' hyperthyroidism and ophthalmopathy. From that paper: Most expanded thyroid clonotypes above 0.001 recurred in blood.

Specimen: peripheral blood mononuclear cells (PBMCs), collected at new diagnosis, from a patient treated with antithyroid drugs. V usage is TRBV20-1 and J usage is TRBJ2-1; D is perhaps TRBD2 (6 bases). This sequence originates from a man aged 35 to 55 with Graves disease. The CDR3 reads CSASGGAYNEQFF. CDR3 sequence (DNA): TGCAGTGCTAGCGGCGGGGCCTACAATGAGCAGTTCTTC.